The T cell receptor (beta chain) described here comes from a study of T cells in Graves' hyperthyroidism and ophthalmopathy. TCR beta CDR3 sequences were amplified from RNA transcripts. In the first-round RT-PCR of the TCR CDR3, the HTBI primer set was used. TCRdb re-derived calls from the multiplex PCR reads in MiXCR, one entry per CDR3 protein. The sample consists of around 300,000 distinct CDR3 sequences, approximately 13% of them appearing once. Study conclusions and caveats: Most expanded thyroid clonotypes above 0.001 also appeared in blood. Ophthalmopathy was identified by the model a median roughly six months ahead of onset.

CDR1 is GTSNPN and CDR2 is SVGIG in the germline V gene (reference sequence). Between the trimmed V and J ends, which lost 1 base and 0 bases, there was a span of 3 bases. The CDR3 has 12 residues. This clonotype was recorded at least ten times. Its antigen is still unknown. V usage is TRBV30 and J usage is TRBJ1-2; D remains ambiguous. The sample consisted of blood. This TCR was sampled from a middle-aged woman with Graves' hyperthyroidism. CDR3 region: CAWSGTNYGYTF. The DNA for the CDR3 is TGTGCCTGGAGTGGTACTAACTATGGCTACACCTTC.